One sample yielded the 24 T cell receptor beta chains listed below, sequenced in a study of metastatic and nonmetastatic thyroid tumors. With MiXCR, TCRdb reprocessed the PCR reads. The data hold around 31,000 clones, with roughly 20% observed a single time. Thyroid surgery took place with no prior treatment in any patient. The sequenced sample consisted of tumor tissue. The receptors originated from a male donor with papillary thyroid cancer or a benign thyroid nodule (not recorded which). Some clones in this sample may be carry-over from other donors' samples.

This clone showed up many times. This chain joins TRBV27 and TRBJ2-3; D unclear. Trimming pared 6 bases from V and 0 bases from J, leaving 7 bases between. Germline assignment: CDR1 MNHEY and CDR2 SMNVEV (reference sequence). CDR3 length equals 13 residues. The CDR3 loop reads CASRPLSTDTQYF. In DNA, the CDR3 is TGTGCCAGCAGACCACTAAGCACAGATACGCAGTATTTT.

This clone was seen ten or more times. This sequence joins TRBV18 and TRBJ2-3; the match to TRBD2 covers 9 bases. This CDR3 contains 15 residues. With 1 base clipped from V and 1 base from J, the junction kept 0 bases outside the gene matches. The V gene's germline CDR1 is KGHSH and CDR2 LQKENI. Written as DNA, the CDR3 is TGTGCCAGCTCACCACTAGCGGGAGGCACAGATACGCAGTATTTT. Amino acid sequence: CASSPLAGGTDTQYF.

This clone was observed many times. This sequence joins TRBV2 and TRBJ2-4; 8 bases agree with TRBD1. This CDR3 region has 14 residues. Germline trimming cut 4 bases from V and 4 bases from J; bases unmatched to any gene: 3. The germline V gene encodes CDR1 SNHLY and CDR2 FYNNEI. The CDR3 region has the DNA TGTGCCAGCAGTGTAGGACAGGGAAAAAACATTCAGTACTTC. Translating it yields CASSVGQGKNIQYF.

The CDR3 bases are TGCGCCAGCAGTGATGGCTGGATATCCCGGGAGCAGTACTTC. Translated: CASSDGWISREQYF. This chain connects TRBV10-2 to TRBJ2-7; no clear D. V was pared by 3 bases and J by 7 bases, with 16 bases between. This CDR3 has 14 amino acids. Germline V lookup: CDR1 WSHSY, CDR2 SAAADI.

The chain has TRBV29-1 and TRBJ2-1; 16 bases fit TRBD2. After removal of 1 base from V and 6 bases from J, the junction contained 9 bases not matched to a gene. The length of the CDR3 is 18 residues. In germline, CDR1 is SQVTM, CDR2 ANQGSEA. The CDR3 DNA is TGCAGCGTTGAAGTCCCGGGACTAGCGGGAGGGCCCATCAATGAGCAGTTCTTC. Translating it yields CSVEVPGLAGGPINEQFF.

Turning to this clone: At one boundary the junction diverges from the germline segment, which might be a read error. The J gene is TRBJ1-4, the V gene TRBV6-1; D might be TRBD1 (5 bases). Germline CDR1 MNHNS, CDR2 SASEGT. This CDR3 has 15 amino acids. The CDR3 loop is CSSSDTGRANEKLFF. The DNA of the CDR3 is TGTTCCAGCAGTGATACAGGAAGAGCTAATGAAAAACTGTTTTTT.

This clone was counted at least ten times. The genes are TRBV4-1 and TRBJ2-2; TRBD2 matches 11 bases. Germline CDR1 is MGHRA and CDR2 is YSYEKL. The CDR3 covers 16 residues. The junction had 6 bases not matched to a gene; V was cut back by 2 bases and J by 7 bases. For the CDR3, the DNA is TGCGCCAGCAGCCAATTTTTAGCGGGAGGGATCGGGGAGCTGTTTTTT. This sequence encodes CASSQFLAGGIGELFF.

The V and J genes are TRBV11-2 and TRBJ2-3, with TRBD1 matching over 8 bases. Trimming at V came to 5 bases and at J to 3 bases, leaving 16 bases not matched to a gene. Germline V CDR1 and CDR2: SGHAT, FQNNGV. The CDR3 sequence is 18 residues long. As DNA, the CDR3 is TGTGCCAGCAGCCCTACCGGGACAGGTTTTTTCTGGACAGATACGCAGTATTTT. As protein: CASSPTGTGFFWTDTQYF.

This clone was seen repeatedly, ten times or more. The V gene is TRBV7-8, the J gene TRBJ1-2; D remains unclear. The CDR3 consists of 15 residues. Germline-derived CDR1 and CDR2 are SGHVS and FQNEAQ. Trimming removed 1 base at V and 2 bases at J, with 11 bases between. The CDR3 spells CASSLEWEKNYGYTF. The CDR3 DNA follows: TGTGCCAGCAGCTTAGAATGGGAAAAAAACTATGGCTACACCTTC.

Only a few counts were recorded for this clone. The chain is built from TRBV2 and TRBJ2-7, with 9 bases matching TRBD2. The CDR3 contains 13 residues. The V segment lost 8 bases and the J segment 3 bases; nucleotides outside the gene matches: 5. CDR1 and CDR2 from the germline V gene are SNHLY and FYNNEI. CDR3 amino acids: CASLIAGDYEQYF. The CDR3, as DNA: TGTGCCAGCCTTATAGCGGGAGACTACGAGCAGTACTTC.

This clone is labeled as medium-sized. This chain's CDR3 is CASRVVGHSSYEQYF. The CDR3 coding sequence is TGTGCCAGTAGGGTAGTGGGACATAGCTCCTACGAGCAGTACTTC. J is TRBJ2-7 and V is TRBV19; tentative D call: TRBD1 (6 bases). The CDR3 runs 15 residues. The germline CDR1 and CDR2 sequences are LNHDA and SQIVND (reference sequence). The V end was cut by 6 bases, the J end by 0 bases, with 15 bases between.

This chain uses TRBV9 with TRBJ2-7; a possible D gene is TRBD1 (5 bases). CDR3 length: 15 amino acids. V shed 0 bases and J shed 5 bases, with 15 bases lying between them. Per germline, CDR1 SGDLS and CDR2 YYNGEE. The CDR3 bases are TGTGCCAGCAGCGTAGCGACAGAACCTATCCACGAGCAGTACTTC. It encodes CASSVATEPIHEQYF.

There are a few counts of this clone. The J gene is TRBJ1-4, the V gene TRBV12-3 or TRBV12-4, with TRBD1 identical over 9 bases. After removal of 3 bases from V and 6 bases from J, the junction contained 5 bases not matched to a gene. There are 15 residues in the CDR3. The CDR3 protein is CASSFKGQGYEKLFF. The CDR3 nucleotides read TGTGCCAGCAGTTTCAAGGGACAGGGATATGAAAAACTGTTTTTT.

In its sample, this clone was seen many times. The chain links TRBV27 to TRBJ2-3; 7 bases match TRBD1. V lost 5 bases and J lost 2; bases outside the gene matches: 7. The germline V gene has CDR1 MNHEY and CDR2 SMNVEV (reference sequence). The CDR3 has 15 amino acids. The CDR3 DNA sequence: TGTGCCAGCAGTCCAACAGGGGTGCCCACAGATACGCAGTATTTT. Translating gives CASSPTGVPTDTQYF.

V gene TRBV7-2 combines with J gene TRBJ2-7, with D perhaps matching TRBD1 or TRBD2 (6 bases each). Germline CDR1 and CDR2: SGHTA and FQGNSA. The CDR3 runs to 13 residues. V lost 1 base and J 6 bases, leaving 10 bases between the germline ends. Here the CDR3 DNA reads TGTGCCAGCAGCTTAGTAGGGGGGAGCGAGCAGTACTTC. Translating it yields CASSLVGGSEQYF.

This clone was seen at least ten times. The chain has TRBV20-1 and TRBJ2-1; D uncertain. Germline CDR1 is DFQATT and CDR2 is SNEGSKA (reference sequence). V was trimmed by 6 bases and J by 3 bases, leaving 12 bases between them. This CDR3 spans 13 amino acids. The CDR3 here is CSAPWANYNEQFF. The CDR3, as DNA: TGCAGTGCCCCATGGGCTAACTACAATGAGCAGTTCTTC.

Many counts were recorded for this clone. The chain is built from TRBV20-1 and TRBJ2-7; 7 nucleotides agree with TRBD2. V was pared by 4 bases and J by 3 bases, with 12 bases of the junction left unmatched. Germline V CDR1 and CDR2: DFQATT, SNEGSKA (reference sequence). This CDR3 comprises 15 residues. CDR3 DNA: TGCAGTGCTAAACTACCGGGACTACTAAACTACGAGCAGTACTTC. This codes for CSAKLPGLLNYEQYF.

This chain connects TRBV20-1 to TRBJ2-4, with 8 bases aligning to TRBD2. Germline V CDR1 and CDR2: DFQATT, SNEGSKA (reference sequence). The CDR3 contains 14 residues. Unmatched junction bases numbered 9, after V lost 6 bases and J lost 5 bases. The CDR3 here is CSALAGSPQNIQYF. CDR3 nucleotide sequence: TGCAGTGCCTTAGCGGGATCCCCCCAAAACATTCAGTACTTC.

This clone was found many times. This rearrangement joins TRBV5-1 to TRBJ2-7; D remains unclear. CDR3 length: 13 residues. Trimming cost V 4 bases and J 2 bases, with 10 bases left between them. Germline CDR1 is SGHRS and CDR2 is YFSETQ. The chain's CDR3 is CASSQDNAYEQYF. In DNA, the CDR3 is TGCGCCAGCAGCCAAGATAACGCCTACGAGCAGTACTTC.

This clone rates as medium-sized (0.01 to 0.1%). The chain links TRBV24-1 to TRBJ2-7, with 7 bases aligning to TRBD2. CDR3 length: 15 amino acids. Germline CDR1 is KGHDR and CDR2 is SFDVKD. V shed 2 bases, J shed 3 bases, and the junction held 6 bases outside the gene matches. CDR3 loop: CATSDSGPGGYEQYF. The CDR3 DNA reads TGTGCCACCAGTGATTCTGGCCCGGGGGGCTACGAGCAGTACTTC.

Ten or more counts support this clone. CDR3 protein: CASSQVGQGGNSPLHF. In DNA form, the CDR3 reads TGCGCCAGCAGCCAAGTTGGACAGGGCGGAAATTCACCCCTCCACTTT. The chain employs TRBV4-3 and TRBJ1-6; 8 nucleotides agree with TRBD1. The CDR3 is 16 residues long. Trimming took 1 base from V and 7 from J; bases not matched to a gene: 6. Germline V CDR1 and CDR2: LGHNA, YSLEER.

The table lists this clone with a few counts. This may stem from a read error, because a much larger clone lies one nucleotide away. No conserved phenylalanine or tryptophan ends this CDR3, so it is likely a read error. The V gene is TRBV30, the J gene TRBJ1-4, with D maybe TRBD1 (5 bases). This CDR3 spans 13 amino acids. Germline CDR1 GTSNPN, CDR2 SVGIG (reference sequence). V lost 8 bases and J 5 bases, leaving 15 bases between the germline ends. The CDR3: CAGGVGKNEKLFL. CDR3 nucleotide sequence: TGTGCCGGGGGGGTGGGGAAGAATGAAAAACTGTTTCTT.

The table lists this clone with many counts. A clone one base away is much larger, so this may be a read error. The chain combines TRBV6-1 with TRBJ2-7; 10 bases align to TRBD1. The CDR3 loop spans 15 amino acids. The V gene's germline CDR1 is MNHNS and CDR2 SASEGT. The CDR3 DNA reads as TGTGCCAGCAGTTTACAGGGACAGGGGCCCTACGAGCGGTACTTC. This translates into CASSLQGQGPYERYF.

This clone was seen many times. This chain connects TRBV3-1 to TRBJ2-1; perhaps TRBD2 as D (6 bases). Trimming shortened V by 1 base and J by 3 bases, and 13 bases separated the two germline ends. This CDR3 contains 16 residues. Germline CDR1 is LGHDT and CDR2 is YNNKEL (reference sequence). The CDR3 nucleotides read TGTGCCAGCAGCCAAGCATTAGGCGGGAACTACAATGAGCAGTTCTTC. Protein: CASSQALGGNYNEQFF.